The 8 T cell receptor beta chains below were found in one sample sequenced in a study of cytomegalovirus exposure and HLA in healthy donors. It was with 60 Vbeta and 13 Jbeta primers that the PCR ran. Data came from immunoSEQ multiplex PCR; TCRdb stores just in-frame clones and leaves some out. The sample holds some 110,000 clones, 70% to 85% seen once. The sample consisted of PBMCs. The source of these receptors is a man aged 50 to 59 in good health and CMV-seropositive.

This chain connects TRBV5-1 to TRBJ1-1; possibly TRBD1 for D (5 bases). V lost 9 bases to trimming and J lost 0 bases, with 12 bases between them. The CDR3 has 13 amino acids. Germline CDR1 reads SGHRS; CDR2 reads YFSETQ. This CDR3 is CATSRDVNTEAFF. CDR3 coding DNA: TGCGCCACCTCGCGGGACGTGAACACTGAAGCTTTCTTT.

This clone was counted only a few times. The CDR3 loop is CASSRNRDAGNTIYF. The CDR3 DNA reads as TGTGCCAGCAGTCGAAACAGGGACGCTGGAAACACCATATATTTT. This chain joins TRBV6-5 and TRBJ1-3; the D gene is possibly TRBD1 (6 bases). Deletions cut 5 bases from V and 2 bases from J, with 13 bases between. Per germline, CDR1 MNHEY and CDR2 SVGAGI. CDR3 length: 15 amino acids.

This chain uses TRBV18 with TRBJ1-1; the match to TRBD1 covers 11 bases. The J segment lost 1 base and the V segment lost 3 bases, leaving 1 base of the junction unmatched. The germline V gene has CDR1 KGHSH and CDR2 LQKENI. This CDR3 comprises 15 residues. This chain's CDR3 is CASSPDRGQNTEAFF. The CDR3 region has the DNA TGTGCCAGCTCACCGGACAGGGGGCAGAACACTGAAGCTTTCTTT. The full variable domain, completed using reference TRBV18 and TRBJ1-1, is NAGVMQNPRHLVRRRGQEARLRCSPMKGHSHVYWYRQLPEEGLKFMVYLQKENIIDESGMPKERFSAEFPKEGPSILRIQQVVRGDSAAYFCASSPDRGQNTEAFFGQGTRLTVV.

This clone was found a few times. The chain joins TRBV5-6 to TRBJ1-5; possibly TRBD1 for D (6 bases). Trimming removed 2 bases from V and 4 bases from J, with 13 bases in between. Germline CDR1 and CDR2: SGHDT and YYEEEE. The CDR3 has 15 amino acids. In DNA form, the CDR3 reads TGTGCCAGCAGCTTCCGGGACACGCCGAATCAGCCCCAGCATTTT. Encoded protein: CASSFRDTPNQPQHF.

V usage is TRBV7-2 and J usage is TRBJ1-1; D is perhaps TRBD1 (5 bases). V lost 2 bases and J lost 4, with 11 bases in between. The CDR3 contains 14 residues. Germline V lookup: CDR1 SGHTA, CDR2 FQGNSA. The CDR3 sequence is CASSLSREGTEAFF. As DNA, the CDR3 is TGTGCCAGCAGCTTAAGCAGGGAGGGCACTGAAGCTTTCTTT.

The chain combines TRBV6-1 with TRBJ1-2; tentative D call: TRBD1 (5 bases). The CDR3 spans 17 residues. V dropped 2 bases and J dropped 1 base, with 17 bases sitting between them. Germline V gives CDR1 MNHNS, CDR2 SASEGT. CDR3 in amino acids: CASSESHPRAFNYGYTF. The CDR3 DNA reads as TGTGCCAGCAGTGAATCCCACCCCAGGGCATTTAACTATGGCTACACCTTC.

The chain carries TRBV5-1 and TRBJ1-2; the match to TRBD1 covers 8 bases. The germline V gene encodes CDR1 SGHRS and CDR2 YFSETQ. The V gene end was trimmed by 2 bases and the J gene end by 4 bases; junction bases not matched to a gene: 4. CDR3 length: 14 amino acids. The CDR3 here is CASSFSGTGYGYTF. As DNA, the CDR3 is TGCGCCAGCAGCTTTTCCGGGACAGGCTATGGCTACACCTTC.

The rearrangement links TRBV6-1 to TRBJ1-2, with 7 positions matching TRBD1. CDR1 is MNHNS and CDR2 is SASEGT in the germline V gene. V was pared by 2 bases and J by 6 bases, with 15 bases of the junction left unmatched. The CDR3 totals 17 residues. The CDR3: CASSETVSSRTGDGYTF. In DNA form, the CDR3 reads TGTGCCAGCAGTGAAACCGTGTCTTCGCGCACAGGGGATGGCTACACCTTC.